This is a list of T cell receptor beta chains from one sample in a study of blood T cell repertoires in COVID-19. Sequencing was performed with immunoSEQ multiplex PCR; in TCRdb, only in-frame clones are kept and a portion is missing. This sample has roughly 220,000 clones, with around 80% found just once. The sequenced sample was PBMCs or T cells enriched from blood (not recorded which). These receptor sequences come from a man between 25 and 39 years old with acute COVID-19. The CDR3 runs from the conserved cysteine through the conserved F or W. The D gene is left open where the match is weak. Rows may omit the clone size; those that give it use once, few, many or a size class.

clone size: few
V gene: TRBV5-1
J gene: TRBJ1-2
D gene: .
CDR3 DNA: TGCGCCAGCAGCTTGGGATGGGCAGACTATGGCTACACCTTC
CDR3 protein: CASSLGWADYGYTF

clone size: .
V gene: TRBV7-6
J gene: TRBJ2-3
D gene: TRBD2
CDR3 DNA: TGTGCCAGCAGCTATAGCGGGGGGCACACAGATACGCAGTATTTT
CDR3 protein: CASSYSGGHTDTQYF

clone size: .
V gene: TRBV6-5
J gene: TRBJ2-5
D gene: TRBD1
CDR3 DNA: TGTGCCAGCAGGATTAACAGGGGGACAGAGACCCAGTACTTC
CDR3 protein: CASRINRGTETQYF

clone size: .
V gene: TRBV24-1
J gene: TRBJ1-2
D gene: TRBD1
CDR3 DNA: TGTGCCACCAGTGATCACAGGGGGGATTATGGCTACACCTTC
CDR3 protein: CATSDHRGDYGYTF

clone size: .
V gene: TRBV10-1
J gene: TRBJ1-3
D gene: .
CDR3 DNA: TGCGCCAGCGGCCAGTCTGGAAACACCATATATTTT
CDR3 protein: CASGQSGNTIYF

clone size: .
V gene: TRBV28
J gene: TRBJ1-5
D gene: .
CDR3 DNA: TGTGCCAGCAGCCAACAGGGAAATCAGCCCCAGCATTTT
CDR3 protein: CASSQQGNQPQHF

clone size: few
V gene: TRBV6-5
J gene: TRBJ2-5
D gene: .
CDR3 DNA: TGTGCCAGCGGTCTCGGGTGGCAAGAGACCCAGTACTTC
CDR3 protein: CASGLGWQETQYF

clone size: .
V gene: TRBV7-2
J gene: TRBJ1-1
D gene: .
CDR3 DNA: TGTGCCAGCAGCATCCTAGGGGGAGGGCTAAACACTGAAGCTTTCTTT
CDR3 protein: CASSILGGGLNTEAFF

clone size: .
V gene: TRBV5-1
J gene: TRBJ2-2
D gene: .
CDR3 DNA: TGCGCCAGCAGCTCTCTCCGACAGACGAACACCGGGGAGCTGTTTTTT
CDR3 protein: CASSSLRQTNTGELFF

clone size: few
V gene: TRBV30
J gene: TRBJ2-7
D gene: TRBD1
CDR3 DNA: TGTGCCTGGAGCGGGACAGGGGGCGGGCAGTACTTC
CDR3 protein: CAWSGTGGGQYF

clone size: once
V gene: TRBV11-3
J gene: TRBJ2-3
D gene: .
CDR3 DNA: TGTGCCAGCAGCGCTCGACGGGGGGCAGGAGATACGCAGTATTTT
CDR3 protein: CASSARRGAGDTQYF

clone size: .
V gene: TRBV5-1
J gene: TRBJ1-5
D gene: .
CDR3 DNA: TGCGCCAGCAGCTTGGGCGCGAAGGGGAGCAATCAGCCCCAGCATTTT
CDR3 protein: CASSLGAKGSNQPQHF

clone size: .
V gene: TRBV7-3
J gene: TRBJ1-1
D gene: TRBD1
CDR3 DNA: TGTGCCAGCAGCTTATCCCCCCGACAGGGGCGGAACACTGAAGCTTTCTTT
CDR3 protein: CASSLSPRQGRNTEAFF

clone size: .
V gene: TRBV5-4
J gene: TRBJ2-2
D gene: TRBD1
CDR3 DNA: TGTGCCAGCAGCCCGAGCGAGGGACAGGGACACACCGGGGAGCTGTTTTTT
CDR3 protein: CASSPSEGQGHTGELFF

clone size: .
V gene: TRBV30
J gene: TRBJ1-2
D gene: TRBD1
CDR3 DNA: TGTGCCTGGATGTACCTTCCCGGCGACCGGGCCCCGACAGGGCCCAACTATGGCTACACCTTC
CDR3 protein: CAWMYLPGDRAPTGPNYGYTF

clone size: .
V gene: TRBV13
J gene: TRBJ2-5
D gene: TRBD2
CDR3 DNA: TGTGCCAGCAGCTGGGTGGGACTAGCGGAGCAAGAGACCCAGTACTTC
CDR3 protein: CASSWVGLAEQETQYF

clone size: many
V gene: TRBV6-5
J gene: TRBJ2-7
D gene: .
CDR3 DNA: TGTGCCAGCACCTCGACAGAGTACGAGCAGTACTTC
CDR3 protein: CASTSTEYEQYF

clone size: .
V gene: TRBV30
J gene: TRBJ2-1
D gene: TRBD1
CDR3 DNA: TGTGCCTGCCCCTTTGGGACAGGGGGCTACAATGAGCAGTTCTTC
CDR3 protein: CACPFGTGGYNEQFF

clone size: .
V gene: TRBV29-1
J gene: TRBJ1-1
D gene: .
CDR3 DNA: TGCAGTGGGGAGTCGAACACTGAAGCTTTCTTT
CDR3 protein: CSGESNTEAFF

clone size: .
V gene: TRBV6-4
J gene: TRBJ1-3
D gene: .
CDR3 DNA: TGTGCCACCCCTATCTCTGGAAACACCATATATTTT
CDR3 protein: CATPISGNTIYF

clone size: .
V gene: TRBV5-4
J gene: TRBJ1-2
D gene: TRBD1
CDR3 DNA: TGTGCCAGCAGCCCGGATCAGGGGGTCTCTGGCTACACCTTC
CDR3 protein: CASSPDQGVSGYTF

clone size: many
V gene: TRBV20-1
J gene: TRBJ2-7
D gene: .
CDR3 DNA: TGCAGTGCTAGCCACCAGGACGAGCAGTACTTC
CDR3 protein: CSASHQDEQYF

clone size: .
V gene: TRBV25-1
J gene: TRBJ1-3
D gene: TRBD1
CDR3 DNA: TGTGCCAGCAGTGAATTCGGACAGGGGGCAATTGGAAACACCATATATTTT
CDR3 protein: CASSEFGQGAIGNTIYF